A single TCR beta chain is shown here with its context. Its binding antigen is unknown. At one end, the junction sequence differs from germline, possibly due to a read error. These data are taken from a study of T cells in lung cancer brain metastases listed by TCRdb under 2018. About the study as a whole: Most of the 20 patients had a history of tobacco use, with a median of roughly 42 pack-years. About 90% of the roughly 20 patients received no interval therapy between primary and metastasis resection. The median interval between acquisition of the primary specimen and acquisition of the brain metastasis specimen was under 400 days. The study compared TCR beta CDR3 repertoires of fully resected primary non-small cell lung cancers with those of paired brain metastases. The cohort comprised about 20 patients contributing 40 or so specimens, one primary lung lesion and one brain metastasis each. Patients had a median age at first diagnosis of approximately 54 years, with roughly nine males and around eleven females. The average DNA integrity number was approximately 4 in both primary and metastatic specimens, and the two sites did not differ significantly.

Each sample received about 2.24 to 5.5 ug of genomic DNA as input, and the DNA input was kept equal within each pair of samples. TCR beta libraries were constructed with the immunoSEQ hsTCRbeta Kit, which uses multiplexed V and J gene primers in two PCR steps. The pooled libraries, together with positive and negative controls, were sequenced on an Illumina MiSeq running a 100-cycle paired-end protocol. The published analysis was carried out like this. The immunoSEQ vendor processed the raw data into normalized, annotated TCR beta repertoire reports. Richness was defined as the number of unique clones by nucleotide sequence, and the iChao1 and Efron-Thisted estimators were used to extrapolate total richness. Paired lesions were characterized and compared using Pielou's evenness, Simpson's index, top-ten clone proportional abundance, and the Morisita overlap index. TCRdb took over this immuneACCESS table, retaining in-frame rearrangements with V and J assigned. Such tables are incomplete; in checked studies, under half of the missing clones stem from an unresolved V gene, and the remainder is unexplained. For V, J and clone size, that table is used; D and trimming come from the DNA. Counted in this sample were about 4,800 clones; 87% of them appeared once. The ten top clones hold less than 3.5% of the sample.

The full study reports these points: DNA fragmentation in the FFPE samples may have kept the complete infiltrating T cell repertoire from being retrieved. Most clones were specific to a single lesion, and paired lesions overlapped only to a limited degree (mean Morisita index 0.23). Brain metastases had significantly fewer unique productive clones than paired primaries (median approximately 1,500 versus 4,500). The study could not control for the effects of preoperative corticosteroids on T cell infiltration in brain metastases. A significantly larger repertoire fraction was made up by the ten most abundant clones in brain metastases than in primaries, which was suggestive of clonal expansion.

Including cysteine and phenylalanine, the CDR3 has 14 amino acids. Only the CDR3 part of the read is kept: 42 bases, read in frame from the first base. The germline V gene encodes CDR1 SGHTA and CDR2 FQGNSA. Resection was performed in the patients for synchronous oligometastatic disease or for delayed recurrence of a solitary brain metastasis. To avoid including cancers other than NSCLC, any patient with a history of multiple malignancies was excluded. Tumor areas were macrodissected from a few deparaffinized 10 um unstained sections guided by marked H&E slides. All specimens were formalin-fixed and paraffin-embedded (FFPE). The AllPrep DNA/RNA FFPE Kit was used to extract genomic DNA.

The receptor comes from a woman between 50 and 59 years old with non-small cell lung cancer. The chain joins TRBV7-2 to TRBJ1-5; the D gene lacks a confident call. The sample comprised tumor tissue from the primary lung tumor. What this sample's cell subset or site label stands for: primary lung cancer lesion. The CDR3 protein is CASSFASSNQLQHF. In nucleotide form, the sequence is TGTGCCAGCAGCTTCGCATCTAGCAATCAGCTCCAGCATTTT.